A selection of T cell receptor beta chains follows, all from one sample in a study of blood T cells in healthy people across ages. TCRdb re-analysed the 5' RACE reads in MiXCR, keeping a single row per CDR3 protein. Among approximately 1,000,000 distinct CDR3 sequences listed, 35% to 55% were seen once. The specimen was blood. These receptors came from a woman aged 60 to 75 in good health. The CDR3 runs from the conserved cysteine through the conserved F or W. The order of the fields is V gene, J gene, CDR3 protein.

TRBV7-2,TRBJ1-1,CASSLANKKATEAFF
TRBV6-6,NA,CASSYSAGTSGIYEQYF
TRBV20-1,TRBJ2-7,CSATTGSDGQYF
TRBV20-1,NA,CSAAGTSRYEQYF
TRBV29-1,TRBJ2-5,CSVGTSAFGEQYF
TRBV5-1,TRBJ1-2,CASSGGNDGYTF
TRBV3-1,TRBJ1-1,CASSPQTGITEAFF
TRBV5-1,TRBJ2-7,CASSQQGQPSYEEYF
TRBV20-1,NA,CSARDIPRLRSSYNEQYF
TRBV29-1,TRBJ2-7,CSVEEWSTGGGSYEQYF
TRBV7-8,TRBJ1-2,CASSSAGIYYGYTF
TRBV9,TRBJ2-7,CASSTKGQGVSEQYF
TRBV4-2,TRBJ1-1,CASSQDGDLDTEAFF
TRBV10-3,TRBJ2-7,CAILAGYEQYF
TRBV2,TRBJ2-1,CASAPQAPRLAGGNEQFF
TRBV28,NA,CASSFPTSGRMGYEQYF
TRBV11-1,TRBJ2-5,CASSLSLAGVETQYF
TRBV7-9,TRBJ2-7,CASSSKGGYDSYEQYF
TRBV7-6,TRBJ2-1,CASSEKLAGGIYNEQFF
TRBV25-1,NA,CASKPPEGPRGEQYF
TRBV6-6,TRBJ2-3,CASSLRDFGGTDTQYF
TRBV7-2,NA,CASSIPSERHQFF
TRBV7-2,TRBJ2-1,CASSSGLAGHEQFF
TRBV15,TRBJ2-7,CATSRGTSGNLEQYF
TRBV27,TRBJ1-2,CASSTTGDQGYTF
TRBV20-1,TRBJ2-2,CSASRGTERPGELFF
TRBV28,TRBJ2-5,CASSRQGAGEETQYF
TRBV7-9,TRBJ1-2,CASSFIGQATNYGYTF
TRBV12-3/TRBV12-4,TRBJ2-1,CASSGQGVPYNEQFF
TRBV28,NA,CASSLISSRETQYF
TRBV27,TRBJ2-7,CASSLSHAPGQGPTYEQYF
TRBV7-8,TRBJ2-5,CASSLGQHQETQYF
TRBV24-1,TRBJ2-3,CATSEGGGTDTQYF
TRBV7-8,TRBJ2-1,CASSPAATTAYNEQFF
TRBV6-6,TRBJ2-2,CASSDQTSGELFF
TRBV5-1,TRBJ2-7,CASSLAIGYEQYF
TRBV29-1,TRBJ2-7,CSVEAQQGSSYEQYF
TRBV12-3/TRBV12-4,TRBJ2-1,CASSSHLAGGGLVNDEQFF
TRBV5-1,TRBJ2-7,CASSLDPRPREQYF
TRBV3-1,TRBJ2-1,CASSQLAGCNEQFF
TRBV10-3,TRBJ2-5,CAISEPQGQETQYF
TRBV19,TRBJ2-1,CASSTSGNEQFF
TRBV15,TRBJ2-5,CATSREVGGNNEQYF
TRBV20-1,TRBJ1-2,CSAPRQGDYGYTF
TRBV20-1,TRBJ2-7,CSAKLAGDFPEQYF
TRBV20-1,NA,CSARGGTASYEQYF
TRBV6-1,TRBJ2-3,CASSSSTANTQYF
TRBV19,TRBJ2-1,CASNDIPPYNGQFF